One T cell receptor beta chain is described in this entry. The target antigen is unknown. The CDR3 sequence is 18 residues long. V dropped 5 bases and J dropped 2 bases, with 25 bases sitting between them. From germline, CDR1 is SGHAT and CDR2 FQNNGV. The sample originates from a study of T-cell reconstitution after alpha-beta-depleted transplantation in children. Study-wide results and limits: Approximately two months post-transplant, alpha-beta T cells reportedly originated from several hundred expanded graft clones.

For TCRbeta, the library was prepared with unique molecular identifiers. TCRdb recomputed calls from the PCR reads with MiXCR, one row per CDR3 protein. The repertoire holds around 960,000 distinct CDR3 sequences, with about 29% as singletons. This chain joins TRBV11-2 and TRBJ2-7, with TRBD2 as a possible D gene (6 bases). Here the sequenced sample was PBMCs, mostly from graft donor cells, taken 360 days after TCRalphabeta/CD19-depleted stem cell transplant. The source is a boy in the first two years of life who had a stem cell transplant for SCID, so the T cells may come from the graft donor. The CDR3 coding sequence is TGTGCCAGCAGCCCAGGAGGGTATGGGGAAGTGGGAACCTACGAGCAGTACTTC. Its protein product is CASSPGGYGEVGTYEQYF.